This T cell receptor beta chain came from a study of T-cell reconstitution after alpha-beta-depleted transplantation in children. About this clonotype itself: Its antigen is not identified.

The TCRbeta library was prepared with unique molecular identifiers. TCRdb redid the calling of the PCR reads with MiXCR, one entry per CDR3 protein. The sample lists around 800,000 distinct CDR3 sequences, roughly 16% occurring once. The study, taken as a whole, reports: From surviving recipient T cells and thymic progenitors came the high day-60 TCRbeta diversity observed in some patients.

Trimming removed 2 bases at V and 2 bases at J, with 10 bases between. The CDR3 runs 15 residues. Per the germline V gene, CDR1 is DFQATT and CDR2 is SNEGSKA (reference sequence). The TCR originated in a male patient younger than 18 who had a stem cell transplant for acute lymphoblastic leukemia, so the T cells may come from the graft donor. The chain combines TRBV20-1 with TRBJ2-6, with D possibly TRBD2 on 5 matching bases. Sequenced material: PBMCs, mostly from graft donor cells, taken 360 days after TCRalphabeta/CD19-depleted stem cell transplant. CDR3: CSARSPGAGANVLTF. The DNA of the CDR3 is TGCAGTGCTAGAAGCCCCGGGGCTGGGGCCAACGTCCTGACTTTC.